This T cell receptor beta chain was recorded in a study of T cells expressing NK-cell markers. The CDR3 consists of 16 residues. Germline CDR1 reads DFQATT; CDR2 reads SNEGSKA (reference sequence). Template switching by 5'RACE with UMIs generated the TCR beta cDNA. TCRdb reanalyzed the 5' RACE reads, giving one entry per CDR3 protein sequence and no DNA. The sample holds 160,000 or so distinct CDR3 sequences. The sequenced sample was blood T cells: a sorted CD56 or NKG2C T cell subset, CD4+ or CD8+ T cells, or bulk PBMC T cells (not recorded which). The TCR sequence derives from a woman between 18 and 70 years old in good health. V and J are TRBV20-1 and TRBJ2-3; absent DNA, TCRdb's TRBD2 call cannot be checked. The chain's CDR3 is CSAYAPERGDTDTQYF.